The 27 T cell receptor beta chains below all came from one sample that was sequenced in a study of prognosis after radiotherapy for stage I lung cancer. Multiplex PCR in two rounds served to amplify TCR beta CDR3 from genomic DNA. Primers specific to each TRBV and TRBJ gene drove first-round PCR. Using its own MiXCR run on the multiplex PCR reads, TCRdb lists one record per CDR3 protein. The sample records tens of thousands of distinct CDR3 sequences, about a third being singletons. This specimen consisted of PBMCs, obtained before or after stereotactic body radiation therapy (not recorded which). The receptors come from a donor aged 50 or older with non-small cell lung cancer.

Notes on this clonotype: This could be a read error, since a much larger clone is one nucleotide away. The chain has TRBV5-5 and TRBJ2-1; no clear D. The CDR3 loop spans 15 amino acids. In germline, CDR1 is SGHKS, CDR2 YYEKEE (reference sequence). Trimming left V 0 bases short and J 8 bases short, with 15 bases between. CDR3 in amino acids: CASSLGGHSWDEQFF. DNA for the CDR3: TGTGCCAGCAGCTTGGGGGGTCATAGTTGGGATGAGCAGTTCTTC.

The chain carries TRBV27 and TRBJ2-7; TRBD1 matches at 9 bases. Germline V gene sequence: CDR1 MNHEY, CDR2 SMNVEV (reference sequence). The CDR3 is 18 residues long. The V gene end was trimmed by 8 bases and the J gene end by 9 bases; junction bases not matched to a gene: 26. The CDR3, as DNA: TGTGCCAGCTCCCACCCCTTAGCCCGCGGGACAGGGAAGGGCGGGCAGTACTTC. It specifies CASSHPLARGTGKGGQYF.

A remark on this clonotype: Since a much larger clone is just one base distant, this may be a read error. The J gene is TRBJ2-7, the V gene TRBV5-1; D call uncertain. The CDR3 consists of 12 residues. Germline CDR1 is SGHRS and CDR2 is YFSETQ. V gave up 4 bases and J gave up 3 bases, with 8 bases separating them. The chain's CDR3 is CASSQDVYEQYF. CDR3 coding DNA: TGCGCCAGCAGCCAAGACGTCTACGAGCAGTACTTC. The full variable domain, completed using reference TRBV5-1 and TRBJ2-7, is KAGVTQTPRYLIKTRGQQVTLSCSPISGHRSVSWYQQTPGQGLQFLFEYFSETQRNKGNFPGRFSGRQFSNSRSEMNVSTLELGDSALYLCASSQDVYEQYFGPGTRLTVT.

This clonotype was counted ten times or more. The genes are TRBV27 and TRBJ2-1; 13 nucleotides align to TRBD2. CDR1 and CDR2 from the germline V gene are MNHEY and SMNVEV (reference sequence). The ends lost 7 bases at V and 4 bases at J; junction bases unmatched: 4. The CDR3 extends over 15 amino acids. CDR3 in amino acids: CASTLAGGSYNEQFF. The CDR3 bases are TGTGCCAGCACACTAGCGGGAGGGTCGTACAATGAGCAGTTCTTC.

The count of this clonotype is one. The J gene is TRBJ1-2, the V gene TRBV18, with D uncertain. CDR3 length: 16 residues. Trimming removed 4 bases from V and 0 bases from J, with 15 bases in between. CDR1 is KGHSH and CDR2 is LQKENI in the germline V gene. The CDR3 coding sequence is TGTGCCAGCTCACGCGGCGATCTACATTCTAACTATGGCTACACCTTC. It yields the protein CASSRGDLHSNYGYTF.

This clonotype has ten or more counts. V gene TRBV4-3 combines with J gene TRBJ2-1; D not certain. The CDR3 contains 14 residues. CDR1 is LGHNA, CDR2 YSLEER, per germline. Trimming pared 4 bases from V and 5 bases from J, leaving 12 bases between. CDR3: CASSRSESDNEQFF. CDR3 sequence (DNA): TGCGCCAGCAGCCGTTCTGAGAGCGACAATGAGCAGTTCTTC.

This clonotype was seen at least ten times. The V call is TRBV3-1, the J call TRBJ2-7, with D possibly matching TRBD2 (5 bases). Germline V lookup: CDR1 LGHDT, CDR2 YNNKEL (reference sequence). Trimming pared 1 base from V and 2 bases from J, leaving 9 bases between. The CDR3 loop spans 14 amino acids. DNA for the CDR3: TGTGCCAGCAGCCAAGGTTGGGGAGCCTACGAGCAGTACTTC. Translating it yields CASSQGWGAYEQYF.

This sequence joins TRBV20-1 and TRBJ2-5; 7 bases agree with TRBD2. Looked up from germline, CDR1 is DFQATT and CDR2 is SNEGSKA (reference sequence). The CDR3 spans 14 residues. V was clipped by 0 bases and J by 3 bases; unmatched bases: 4. Written as DNA, the CDR3 is TGCAGTGCTAGAGATGGCGGGAGAGAAGAGACCCAGTACTTC. Translated, it gives CSARDGGREETQYF.

This chain connects TRBV12-3 or TRBV12-4 to TRBJ2-3; the D gene is possibly TRBD2 (6 bases). Trimming shortened V by 3 bases and J by 2 bases, and 9 bases separated the two germline ends. The CDR3 is made up of 14 amino acids. The CDR3 region has the DNA TGTGCCAGCAGTTTTGGGGAGGTCACAGATACGCAGTATTTT. This encodes CASSFGEVTDTQYF.

On this clonotype itself: A read error may explain this, as a much larger clone is one base away. This chain joins TRBV6-2 or TRBV6-3 and TRBJ1-4; 9 nucleotides agree with TRBD1. The CDR3 has 15 residues. Trimming at V came to 6 bases and at J to 7 bases, leaving 9 bases not matched to a gene. Germline CDR1 MNHEY, CDR2 SVGEGT. The CDR3 reads CASRGVGQGVEKLFF. The DNA of the CDR3 is TGTGCCAGCAGGGGAGTGGGACAGGGAGTTGAAAAACTGTTTTTT.

This clonotype was picked up a small number of times. This could be a read error, since a much larger clone is one nucleotide away. The rearrangement links TRBV6-1 to TRBJ2-7; D ambiguous. Germline V gene data show CDR1 as MNHNS and CDR2 as SASEGT. The CDR3 runs 13 residues. V lost 6 bases and J lost 1, with 10 bases in between. The CDR3 here is CASRGIISYEQYF. In DNA form, the CDR3 reads TGTGCCAGCAGAGGGATTATATCCTACGAGCAGTACTTC.

This clonotype was seen just once. The chain combines TRBV28 with TRBJ2-3, with TRBD2 matching over 8 bases. This CDR3 contains 19 residues. V gave up 3 bases and J gave up 1 base; unmatched junction bases: 15. Per germline, CDR1 MDHEN and CDR2 SYDVKM. This CDR3 reads CASSFPLITSGIGTDTQYF. CDR3 nucleotides: TGTGCCAGCAGTTTTCCCCTGATTACTAGCGGCATCGGCACAGATACGCAGTATTTT.

Many counts were recorded for this clonotype. The V gene is TRBV5-1, the J gene TRBJ2-1; TRBD1 aligns across 9 bases. There are 16 residues in the CDR3. Germline V gene lookup returns CDR1 SGHRS and CDR2 YFSETQ. After removal of 2 bases from V and 5 bases from J, the junction contained 8 bases not matched to a gene. CDR3 loop: CASSLVQGQGNNEQFF. In DNA, the CDR3 is TGCGCCAGCAGCTTAGTCCAGGGACAGGGAAACAATGAGCAGTTCTTC.

Remarks on this clonotype: With a much larger clone just one base away, this may be a read error. V usage is TRBV20-1 and J usage is TRBJ2-7; D unclear. The germline V gene has CDR1 DFQATT and CDR2 SNEGSKA (reference sequence). V was trimmed by 0 bases and J by 9 bases, leaving 12 bases between them. The CDR3 totals 12 residues. CDR3 coding DNA: TGCAGTGCTAGAGATTCCCTCGGGTGGCAGTACTTC. It encodes CSARDSLGWQYF.

The CDR3 bases are TGTGCCAGCATTCAGGGTCTAGGGACCGGGGAGCTGTTTTTT. As protein: CASIQGLGTGELFF. The genes are TRBV6-1 and TRBJ2-2; perhaps TRBD1 as D (5 bases). The CDR3 is 14 amino acids. Germline V lookup: CDR1 MNHNS, CDR2 SASEGT. Between the trimmed V and J ends, which lost 7 bases and 5 bases, there was a span of 14 bases.

This clonotype occurred once. A read error may produce the germline difference seen at one junction end. V gene TRBV11-3 combines with J gene TRBJ2-2; 10 nucleotides agree with TRBD1. CDR3 length: 19 amino acids. Germline loops: CDR1 SGHNT, CDR2 YENEEA. CDR3 bases: TGTGCCAGCAGCTTAGGGTACTCGGGACAGGGGTCGAACACCGGGGGGCTGTTTTTT. Translation: CASSLGYSGQGSNTGGLFF.

On this clonotype itself: A much more abundant neighbour one base away suggests this may be a read error. The chain has TRBV6-2 or TRBV6-3 and TRBJ1-5; the D is unclear. Germline V gene data show CDR1 as MNHEY and CDR2 as SVGEGT. The CDR3 sequence is 13 residues long. The CDR3 loop reads CASSYYRDHPQHF. The CDR3 region has the DNA TGTGCCAGCAGTTACTACCGGGATCATCCCCAGCATTTT.

This clonotype occurred a few times. A much larger clone sits a single nucleotide away, making a read error possible. The V call is TRBV14, the J call TRBJ1-3; no firm D call. Germline values: CDR1 SGHDN, CDR2 FVKESK. V was trimmed by 10 bases and J by 0 bases, leaving 13 bases between them. The CDR3 covers 14 residues. The CDR3 nucleotides are TGTGCCACCCCTCTAGTCCGCTCTGGAAACACCATATATTTT. Translation gives CATPLVRSGNTIYF. Full variable domain (rest looked up from reference TRBV14 and TRBJ1-3): EAGVTQFPSHSVIEKGQTVTLRCDPISGHDNLYWYRRVMGKEIKFLLHFVKESKQDESGMPNNRFLAERTGGTYSTLKVQPAELEDSGVYFCATPLVRSGNTIYFGEGSWLTVV.

A note on this clonotype: Given a much more abundant clone one base away, this may be a read error. The J gene is TRBJ2-7, the V gene TRBV5-6; 7 bases are shared with TRBD1. The CDR3 contains 14 residues. The V gene's germline CDR1 is SGHDT and CDR2 YYEEEE. The V segment lost 7 bases and the J segment 0 bases; nucleotides outside the gene matches: 7. CDR3 in amino acids: CASWDSASSYEQYF. CDR3 nucleotides: TGTGCCAGCTGGGACAGTGCCTCCTCCTACGAGCAGTACTTC.

Comments on this clonotype: Only one base separates this from a far larger clonotype, so it likely reflects a read error. This chain links TRBV6-2 or TRBV6-3 with TRBJ2-1; possibly TRBD1 or TRBD2 for D (5 bases each). Germline-derived CDR1 and CDR2 are MNHEY and SVGEGT. The CDR3 consists of 15 residues. This CDR3 is CASRRPGSRANGQFF. CDR3 nucleotide sequence: TGTGCCAGCAGGAGACCAGGGAGTAGGGCCAATGGGCAGTTCTTC.

This clonotype came up many times. The chain recombines TRBV27 with TRBJ2-7; perhaps TRBD1 as D (5 bases). CDR1 and CDR2 (germline): MNHEY, SMNVEV (reference sequence). Trimming took 5 bases from V and 3 from J, leaving 20 bases between them. CDR3 length equals 16 residues. Written as DNA, the CDR3 is TGTGCCAGCAGTCCGAGGTGGGGCCCAGAACGCTACGAGCAGTACTTC. Translated, it gives CASSPRWGPERYEQYF.

This chain links TRBV6-5 with TRBJ2-1; D not resolved. The V end lost 0 bases, the J end lost 5 bases, and 8 bases lay between the germline ends. Germline V gene sequence: CDR1 MNHEY, CDR2 SVGAGI. The CDR3 consists of 14 residues. The CDR3 DNA follows: TGTGCCAGCAGTTACTCGAGGCGGCACAATGAGCAGTTCTTC. Its protein is CASSYSRRHNEQFF.

A word on this clonotype: Sequence at one end of the junction differs from germline and may be a read error. V is TRBV27 and J is TRBJ1-2; D unclear. The CDR3 runs to 14 residues. Germline V gives CDR1 MNHEY, CDR2 SMNVEV (reference sequence). The CDR3, as DNA: TGTGACAGCAGTTCAACGCAGAGGACTCGGGGCTACACCTTC. Translation gives CDSSSTQRTRGYTF.

This clonotype showed up just a few times. A clone one base away is much larger, so this may be a read error. The chain is built from TRBV20-1 and TRBJ1-4; 11 bases match TRBD1. The J segment lost 6 bases and the V segment lost 3 bases, leaving 3 bases of the junction unmatched. This CDR3 has 14 residues. The germline CDR1 and CDR2 sequences are DFQATT and SNEGSKA (reference sequence). The CDR3 region has the DNA TGCAGTGCTAGGCCGGGACAGGGGGATGAAAAACTGTTTTTT. Amino acids: CSARPGQGDEKLFF.

This clonotype was seen at least ten times. This chain connects TRBV20-1 to TRBJ2-1; TRBD1 agrees at 8 bases. The germline gives CDR1 DFQATT, CDR2 SNEGSKA (reference sequence). The length of the CDR3 is 13 residues. V trimming: 5 bases; J trimming: 6 bases; junction bases outside the gene matches: 6. The CDR3 nucleotides are TGCAGTGCTTATTCAGACAGGGGCAATGAGCAGTTCTTC. Translated: CSAYSDRGNEQFF.

There are many counts of this clonotype. The chain combines TRBV2 with TRBJ2-3; D remains unclear. Looked up from germline, CDR1 is SNHLY and CDR2 is FYNNEI. V shed 1 base and J shed 6 bases, with 5 bases lying between them. The CDR3 length is 12 residues. The chain's CDR3 is CASSEGYDTQYF. The CDR3 nucleotides are TGTGCCAGCAGTGAAGGATACGATACGCAGTATTTT.

This clonotype was recorded at least ten times. This chain links TRBV27 with TRBJ2-7; either TRBD1 or TRBD2 may supply D (5 bases each). Per the germline V gene, CDR1 is MNHEY and CDR2 is SMNVEV (reference sequence). CDR3 length: 13 residues. V lost 2 bases to trimming and J lost 4 bases, with 9 bases between them. The CDR3 here is CASSLRGDYEQYF. The DNA of the CDR3 is TGTGCCAGCAGTTTACGAGGGGATTACGAGCAGTACTTC.